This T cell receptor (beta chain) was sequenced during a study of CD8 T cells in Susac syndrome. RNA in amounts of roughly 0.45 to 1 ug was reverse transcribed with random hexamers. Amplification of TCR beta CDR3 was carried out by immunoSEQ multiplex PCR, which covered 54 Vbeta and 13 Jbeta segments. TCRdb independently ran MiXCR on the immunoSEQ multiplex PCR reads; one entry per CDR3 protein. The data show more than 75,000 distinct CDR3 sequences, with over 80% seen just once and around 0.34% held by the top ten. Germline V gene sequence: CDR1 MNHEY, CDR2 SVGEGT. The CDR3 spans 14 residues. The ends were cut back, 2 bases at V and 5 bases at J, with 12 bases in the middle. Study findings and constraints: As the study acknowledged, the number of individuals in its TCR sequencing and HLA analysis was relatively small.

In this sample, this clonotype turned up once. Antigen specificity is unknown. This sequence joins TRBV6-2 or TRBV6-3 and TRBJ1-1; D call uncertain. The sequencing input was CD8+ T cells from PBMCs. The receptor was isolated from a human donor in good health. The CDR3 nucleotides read TGTGCCAGCAGTTACGGATCCCTTGGGACTGAAGCTTTCTTT. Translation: CASSYGSLGTEAFF.